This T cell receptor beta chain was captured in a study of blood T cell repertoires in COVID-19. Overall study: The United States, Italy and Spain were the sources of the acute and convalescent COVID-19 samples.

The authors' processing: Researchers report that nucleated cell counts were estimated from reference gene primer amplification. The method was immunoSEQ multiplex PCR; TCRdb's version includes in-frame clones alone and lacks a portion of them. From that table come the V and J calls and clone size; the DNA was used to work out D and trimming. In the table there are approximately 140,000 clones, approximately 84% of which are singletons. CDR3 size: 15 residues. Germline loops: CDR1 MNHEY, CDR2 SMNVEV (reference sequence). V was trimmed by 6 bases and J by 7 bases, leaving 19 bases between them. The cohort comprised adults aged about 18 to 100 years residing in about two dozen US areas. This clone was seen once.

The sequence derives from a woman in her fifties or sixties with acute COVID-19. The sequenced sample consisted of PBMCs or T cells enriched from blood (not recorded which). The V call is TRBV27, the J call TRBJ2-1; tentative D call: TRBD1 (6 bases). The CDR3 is CASRQRDNLFNEQFF. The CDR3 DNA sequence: TGTGCCAGCAGGCAACGGGACAACCTCTTTAATGAGCAGTTCTTC.